One and the same sample provided the 18 T cell receptor beta chains below, sequenced in a study of blood T cell repertoires in COVID-19. The data were produced by immunoSEQ multiplex PCR, yet TCRdb's version contains in-frame clones alone and is incomplete. This table has 55,000 to 75,000 clones, more than 85% appearing once. Material: peripheral blood. Receptor source: a human donor with active COVID-19. The donor label of this sample is uncertain.

The rearrangement uses TRBV5-6 and TRBJ2-2; possible D gene TRBD1, 6 bases. The CDR3 spans 15 residues. Germline lookup yields CDR1 SGHDT and CDR2 YYEEEE. V was trimmed by 4 bases and J by 2 bases, leaving 12 bases between them. DNA for the CDR3: TGTGCCAGCAGCCGCCGGGACATTAACACCGGGGAGCTGTTTTTT. This encodes CASSRRDINTGELFF.

This clone was found once. The chain carries TRBV5-8 and TRBJ2-3; 8 bases align to TRBD2. J lost 1 base, V lost 4 bases, and 2 bases had no gene match. Germline CDR1 reads SGHTS; CDR2 reads YDEGEE. CDR3 length equals 14 residues. The CDR3 region is CASSQLAGTDTQYF. In DNA form, the CDR3 reads TGTGCCAGCAGCCAACTAGCGGGCACAGATACGCAGTATTTT.

This CDR3 reads CASLGLARGEQFF. The DNA of the CDR3 is TGTGCCAGTCTGGGACTAGCTCGTGGTGAGCAGTTCTTC. V gene TRBV11-3 combines with J gene TRBJ2-1; 9 bases agree with TRBD2. Germline loops: CDR1 SGHNT, CDR2 YENEEA. The CDR3 is 13 residues long. V lost 9 bases, J lost 9 bases, and 9 bases stayed unmatched.

Here the CDR3 DNA reads TGCAGTGCTAGAGATGGGGCCTCCCAGCATTTT. Its translation: CSARDGASQHF. The chain has TRBV20-1 and TRBJ1-5; TRBD1 is a possible D gene (5 bases). With 0 bases removed from V and 11 bases from J, the gap between germline ends came to 8 bases. The germline V gene has CDR1 DFQATT and CDR2 SNEGSKA (reference sequence). The CDR3 covers 11 residues.

To note about this clone: The same CDR3 is also encoded by other DNA sequences in this sample. This chain uses TRBV9 with TRBJ2-5; 9 nucleotides line up with TRBD1. The CDR3 is 14 residues long. Germline V gene lookup returns CDR1 SGDLS and CDR2 YYNGEE. Germline trimming cut 3 bases from V and 4 bases from J; bases unmatched to any gene: 4. The chain's CDR3 is CASSGTGVGETQYF. The CDR3 DNA reads TGTGCCAGCAGCGGGACAGGGGTAGGAGAGACCCAGTACTTC. The full variable domain, with the rest looked up from reference TRBV9 and TRBJ2-5, is DSGVTQTPKHLITATGQRVTLRCSPRSGDLSVYWYQQSLDQGLQFLIQYYNGEERAKGNILERFSAQQFPDLHSELNLSSLELGDSALYFCASSGTGVGETQYFGPGTRLLVL.

This clone was found once. V is TRBV10-3 and J is TRBJ1-6; D gene ambiguous. The length of the CDR3 is 16 residues. Germline lookup yields CDR1 ENHRY and CDR2 SYGVKD. Trimming left V 0 bases short and J 10 bases short, with 16 bases between. In DNA form, the CDR3 reads TGTGCCATCAGTGAGTCGAGCGGGGTTTTTGGATCACCCCTCCACTTT. Protein: CAISESSGVFGSPLHF.

The J gene is TRBJ2-1, the V gene TRBV7-3; TRBD2 might be the D (7 bases). This CDR3 is built from 14 residues. Trimming pared 6 bases from V and 5 bases from J, leaving 14 bases between. Germline-derived CDR1 and CDR2 are SGHTA and FQGTGA. CDR3 sequence reads: CASSQGGAHNEQFF. CDR3 coding DNA: TGTGCCAGCAGTCAAGGGGGGGCCCACAATGAGCAGTTCTTC.

V and J are TRBV5-6 and TRBJ1-5; 9 positions agree with TRBD1. V shed 3 bases and J 3 bases; nucleotides not matched to a gene: 4. There are 15 residues in the CDR3. Germline CDR1 is SGHDT and CDR2 is YYEEEE. The CDR3 region is CASSWGQGYNQPQHF. CDR3 nucleotide sequence: TGTGCCAGCAGCTGGGGACAGGGCTACAATCAGCCCCAGCATTTT.

V gene TRBV21-1 combines with J gene TRBJ2-3; the D segment call TRBD2 is taken from the table without a DNA check. TRBV21-1 is given as a pseudogene. This CDR3 spans 20 amino acids. The CDR3 DNA reads as TGTGCCAGCAGCGAGCAAAGAGGCGGGACTAGCGGGATCCTTACAGATACGCAGTATTTT. Translation gives CASSEQRGGTSGILTDTQYF.

This sequence joins TRBV29-1 and TRBJ2-5; tentatively, D is TRBD2 (5 bases). In germline, CDR1 is SQVTM, CDR2 ANQGSEA. V was clipped by 5 bases and J by 4 bases, with 8 bases between them. The CDR3 has 11 amino acids. In nucleotides, the CDR3 is TGCAGCGTTTCCCGGGGAGAGACCCAGTACTTC. This sequence encodes CSVSRGETQYF.

The chain joins TRBV3-1 (or the pseudogene TRBV3-2) to TRBJ1-2; D gene unclear. The CDR3 has 14 amino acids. Germline loops: CDR1 LGHDT, CDR2 YNNKEL (reference sequence). The V and J ends lost 0 bases and 4 bases respectively, with 9 bases between them. CDR3 amino acids: CASSQDHKPYGYTF. In nucleotides, the CDR3 is TGTGCCAGCAGCCAAGATCACAAACCCTATGGCTACACCTTC.

The chain joins TRBV28 to TRBJ1-1; perhaps TRBD1 as D (5 bases). Germline V gives CDR1 MDHEN, CDR2 SYDVKM. This CDR3 has 14 residues. The V end lost 1 base, the J end lost 4 bases, and 10 bases lay between the germline ends. The CDR3 DNA is TGTGCCAGCAGTTTATCTGGGGGGGGCACTGAAGCTTTCTTT. It is translated as CASSLSGGGTEAFF.

The chain combines TRBV11-2 with TRBJ2-2; perhaps TRBD2 as D (6 bases). The V and J ends lost 5 bases and 7 bases respectively, with 11 bases between them. This CDR3 spans 13 amino acids. In germline, CDR1 is SGHAT, CDR2 FQNNGV. The CDR3 sequence is CASSPTRIGELFF. Written as DNA, the CDR3 is TGTGCCAGCAGCCCGACTAGGATCGGGGAGCTGTTTTTT.

The J gene is TRBJ1-3, the V gene TRBV3-1 (or the pseudogene TRBV3-2), with D hard to call. Trimming removed 4 bases from V and 3 bases from J, with 13 bases in between. Germline CDR1 is LGHDT and CDR2 is YNNKEL (reference sequence). The CDR3 contains 15 residues. In DNA, the CDR3 is TGTGCCAGCAGCCTTGCGCATTCAAGTGGAAACACCATATATTTT. Translating it yields CASSLAHSSGNTIYF.

The chain couples TRBV6-5 to TRBJ1-4; TRBD1 aligns across 10 bases. Germline V gene sequence: CDR1 MNHEY, CDR2 SVGAGI. The V and J ends lost 6 bases and 5 bases, in that order; junction bases with no gene match: 3. The CDR3 extends over 14 amino acids. Written as DNA, the CDR3 is TGTGCCAGCAGGGAGACAGGGGGCAATGAAAAACTGTTTTTT. Its translation is CASRETGGNEKLFF.

The gene calls are TRBV19 and TRBJ2-3; 8 nucleotides agree with TRBD1. The CDR3 sequence is 15 residues long. V gave up 3 bases and J gave up 5 bases; unmatched junction bases: 7. Germline values: CDR1 LNHDA, CDR2 SQIVND (reference sequence). This chain's CDR3 is CASSIRQGARDTQYF. The CDR3, as DNA: TGTGCCAGTAGTATTCGGCAGGGGGCTAGAGATACGCAGTATTTT.

This chain uses TRBV11-2 with TRBJ2-7; tentative D call: TRBD1 (5 bases). CDR3 size: 15 residues. Germline values: CDR1 SGHAT, CDR2 FQNNGV. V was pared by 5 bases and J by 6 bases, with 20 bases between. CDR3 region: CASSLAGSWQGEQYF. CDR3 DNA sequence: TGTGCCAGCAGCCTCGCCGGGTCCTGGCAGGGCGAGCAGTACTTC. Filled out from reference TRBV11-2 and TRBJ2-7, the complete variable domain reads EAGVAQSPRYKIIEKRQSVAFWCNPISGHATLYWYQQILGQGPKLLIQFQNNGVVDDSQLPKDRFSAERLKGVDSTLKIQPAKLEDSAVYLCASSLAGSWQGEQYFGPGTRLTVT.

This clone was observed a single time. The DNA for the CDR3 is TGTGCCAGCAGCTCCCGGGATCGGGTTACCCTCCACTTT. Its protein product is CASSSRDRVTLHF. The chain couples TRBV7-8 to TRBJ1-6; D unresolved. V shed 4 bases and J shed 14 bases, with 15 bases lying between them. Germline assignment: CDR1 SGHVS and CDR2 FQNEAQ. There are 13 residues in the CDR3.